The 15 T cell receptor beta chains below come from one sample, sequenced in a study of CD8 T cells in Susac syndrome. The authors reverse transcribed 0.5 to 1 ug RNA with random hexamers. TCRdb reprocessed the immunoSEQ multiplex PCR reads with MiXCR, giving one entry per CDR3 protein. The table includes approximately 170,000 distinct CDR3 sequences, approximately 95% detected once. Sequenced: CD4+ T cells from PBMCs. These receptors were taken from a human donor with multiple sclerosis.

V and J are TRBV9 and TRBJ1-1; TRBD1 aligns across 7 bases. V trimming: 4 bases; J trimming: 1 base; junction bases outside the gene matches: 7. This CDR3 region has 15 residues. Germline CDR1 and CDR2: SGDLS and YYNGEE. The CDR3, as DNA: TGTGCCAGCAGCTTAACAGGGGTCACGAACACTGAAGCTTTCTTT. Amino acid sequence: CASSLTGVTNTEAFF. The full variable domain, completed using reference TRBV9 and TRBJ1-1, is DSGVTQTPKHLITATGQRVTLRCSPRSGDLSVYWYQQSLDQGLQFLIQYYNGEERAKGNILERFSAQQFPDLHSELNLSSLELGDSALYFCASSLTGVTNTEAFFGQGTRLTVV.

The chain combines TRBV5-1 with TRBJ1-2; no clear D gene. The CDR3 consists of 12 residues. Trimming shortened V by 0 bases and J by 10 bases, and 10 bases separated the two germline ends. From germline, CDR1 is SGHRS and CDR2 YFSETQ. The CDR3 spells CASSLGGVDYTF. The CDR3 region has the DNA TGCGCCAGCAGCTTGGGGGGAGTTGACTACACCTTC.

In nucleotides, the CDR3 is TGTGCCTGGAGCCCCACCGGAGTAGATACGCAGTATTTT. This codes for CAWSPTGVDTQYF. This chain joins TRBV30 and TRBJ2-3; D remains ambiguous. The germline CDR1 and CDR2 sequences are GTSNPN and SVGIG (reference sequence). The CDR3 contains 13 residues. V was pared by 3 bases and J by 5 bases, with 12 bases between.

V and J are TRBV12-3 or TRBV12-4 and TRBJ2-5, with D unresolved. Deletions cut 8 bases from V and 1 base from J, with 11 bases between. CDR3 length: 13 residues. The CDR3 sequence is CASSSQVQETQYF. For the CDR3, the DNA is TGTGCCAGCTCTTCACAAGTCCAAGAGACCCAGTACTTC.

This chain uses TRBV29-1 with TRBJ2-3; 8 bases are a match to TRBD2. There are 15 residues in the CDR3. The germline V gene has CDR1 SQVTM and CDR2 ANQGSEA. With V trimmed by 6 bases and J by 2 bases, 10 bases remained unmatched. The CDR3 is CSVPTSGGVTDTQYF. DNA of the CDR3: TGCAGCGTCCCCACTAGCGGAGGAGTCACAGATACGCAGTATTTT.

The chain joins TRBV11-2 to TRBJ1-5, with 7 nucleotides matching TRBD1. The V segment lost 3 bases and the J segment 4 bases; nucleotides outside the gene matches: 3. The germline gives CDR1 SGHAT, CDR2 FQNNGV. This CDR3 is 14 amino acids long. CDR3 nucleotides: TGTGCCAGCAGCTTTTCAGGGGGGAATCAGCCCCAGCATTTT. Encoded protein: CASSFSGGNQPQHF. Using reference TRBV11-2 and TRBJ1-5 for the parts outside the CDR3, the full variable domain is EAGVAQSPRYKIIEKRQSVAFWCNPISGHATLYWYQQILGQGPKLLIQFQNNGVVDDSQLPKDRFSAERLKGVDSTLKIQPAKLEDSAVYLCASSFSGGNQPQHFGDGTRLSIL.

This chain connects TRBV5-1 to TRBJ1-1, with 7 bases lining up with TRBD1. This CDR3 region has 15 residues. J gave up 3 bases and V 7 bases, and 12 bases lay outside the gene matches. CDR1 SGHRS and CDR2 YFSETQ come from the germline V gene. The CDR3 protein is CASRGGGAWDTEAFF. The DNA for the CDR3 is TGCGCCAGCCGGGGAGGGGGCGCTTGGGACACTGAAGCTTTCTTT.

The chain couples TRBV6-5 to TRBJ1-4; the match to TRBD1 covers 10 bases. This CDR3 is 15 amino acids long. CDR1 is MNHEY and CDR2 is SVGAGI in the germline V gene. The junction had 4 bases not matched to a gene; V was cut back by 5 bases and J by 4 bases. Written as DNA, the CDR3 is TGTGCCAGCAGTGGACAGGGGGTTGGTAATGAAAAACTGTTTTTT. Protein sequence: CASSGQGVGNEKLFF.

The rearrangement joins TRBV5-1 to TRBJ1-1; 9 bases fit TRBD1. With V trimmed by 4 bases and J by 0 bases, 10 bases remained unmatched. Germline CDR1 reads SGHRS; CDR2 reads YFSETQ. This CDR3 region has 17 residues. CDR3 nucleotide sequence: TGCGCCAGCAGCCATACAGGGGGCCCGAGCGTGAACACTGAAGCTTTCTTT. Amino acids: CASSHTGGPSVNTEAFF.

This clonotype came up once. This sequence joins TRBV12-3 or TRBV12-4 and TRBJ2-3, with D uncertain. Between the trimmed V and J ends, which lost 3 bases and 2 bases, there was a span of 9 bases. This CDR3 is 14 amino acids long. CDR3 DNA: TGTGCCAGCAGTTTCGCGAGTTCCACAGATACGCAGTATTTT. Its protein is CASSFASSTDTQYF.

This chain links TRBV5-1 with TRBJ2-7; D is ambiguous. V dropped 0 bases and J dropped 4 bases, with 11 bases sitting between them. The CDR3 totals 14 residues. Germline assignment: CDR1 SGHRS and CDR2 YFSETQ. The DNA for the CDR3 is TGCGCCAGCAGCTTGGAGACACCAAATTACGAGCAGTACTTC. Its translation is CASSLETPNYEQYF.

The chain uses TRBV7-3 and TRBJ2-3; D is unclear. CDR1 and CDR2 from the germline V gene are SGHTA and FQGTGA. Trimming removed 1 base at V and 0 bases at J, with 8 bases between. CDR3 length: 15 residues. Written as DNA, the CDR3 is TGTGCCAGCAGCTTAATGAGTGCTAGCACAGATACGCAGTATTTT. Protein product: CASSLMSASTDTQYF.

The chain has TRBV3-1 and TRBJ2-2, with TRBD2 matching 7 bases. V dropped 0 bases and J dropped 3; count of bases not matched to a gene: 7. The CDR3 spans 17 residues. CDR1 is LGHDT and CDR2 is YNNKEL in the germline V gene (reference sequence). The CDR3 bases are TGTGCCAGCAGCCAAGAAAGGGGAGCGGGGTACACCGGGGAGCTGTTTTTT. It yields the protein CASSQERGAGYTGELFF.

The chain's CDR3 is CASSRTAEQSYEQYF. The CDR3 DNA reads TGTGCCAGCAGTCGGACAGCGGAGCAATCCTACGAGCAGTACTTC. The chain has TRBV6-1 and TRBJ2-7; D is perhaps TRBD1 (6 bases). CDR1 is MNHNS, CDR2 SASEGT, per germline. CDR3 length equals 15 residues. V was shortened by 5 bases and J by 1 base, with 15 bases between the two germline ends.

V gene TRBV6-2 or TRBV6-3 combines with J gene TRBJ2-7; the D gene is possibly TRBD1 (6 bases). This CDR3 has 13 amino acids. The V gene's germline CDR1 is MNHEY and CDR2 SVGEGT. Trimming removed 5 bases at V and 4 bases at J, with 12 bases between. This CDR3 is CASSDRDKYEQYF. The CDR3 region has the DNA TGTGCCAGCAGTGACCGGGACAAGTACGAGCAGTACTTC.